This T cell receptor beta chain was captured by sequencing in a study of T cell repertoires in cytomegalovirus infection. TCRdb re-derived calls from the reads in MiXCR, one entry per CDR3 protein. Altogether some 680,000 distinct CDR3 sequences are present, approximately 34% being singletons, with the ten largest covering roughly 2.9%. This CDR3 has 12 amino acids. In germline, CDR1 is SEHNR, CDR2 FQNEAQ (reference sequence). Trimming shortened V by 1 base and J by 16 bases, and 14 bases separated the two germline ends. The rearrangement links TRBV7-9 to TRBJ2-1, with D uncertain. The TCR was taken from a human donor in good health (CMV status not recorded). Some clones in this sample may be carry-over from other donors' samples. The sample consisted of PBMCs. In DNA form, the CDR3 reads TGTGCCAGCAGCTTAGTACACAATGATCATTTCTTC. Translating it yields CASSLVHNDHFF.